The present T cell receptor beta chain was sequenced within a study of blood T cells in healthy people across ages. Study-wide context: When template switching was applied, about one barcoded beta molecule was captured per two T cells.

CDR3 size: 15 residues. The V and J ends lost 5 bases and 4 bases, in that order; junction bases with no gene match: 5. CDR1 is SGHTA and CDR2 is FQGNSA in the germline V gene. Combining a sample-barcoded 5' primer with a J-beta primer mix, a second PCR ran for roughly 7 to 12 cycles. Tagging of each cDNA molecule was performed by a template-switch adaptor with 12 random nucleotides. All samples gave at least 2.5 million CDR3-containing paired-end reads. TCRdb reprocessed the 5' RACE reads via MiXCR and lists one record per CDR3 protein. The table lists about 640,000 distinct CDR3 sequences, about 30% of them singletons, with approximately 14% in the top ten.

The sequenced sample consisted of blood. V gene TRBV7-2 combines with J gene TRBJ1-5, with TRBD1 matching over 10 bases. This clonotype was sampled from a woman of 80 years or more in good health. CDR3 bases: TGTGCCAGCAGCCAGGGACAGGGGTATAATCAGCCCCAGCATTTT. It specifies CASSQGQGYNQPQHF.